This T cell receptor (beta chain) was sequenced in a study of blood T cell repertoires in COVID-19. Study-wide context: COVID-19 samples from acute and convalescent phases originated in the United States, Italy and Spain. T cells, B-cell-depleted T cells, or PBMCs provided the cDNA or gDNA that served as material.

This CDR3 has 21 amino acids. In the authors' workflow: Reference gene primer amplification gave nucleated cell count estimates. Measured with immunoSEQ multiplex PCR; TCRdb has only the in-frame clones, and not every one. V and J calls and clone size are copied from that table; D and trimming were computed from the DNA. Seen here are about 130,000 clones, 60% to 80% observed once, and the top ten hold 5.5%. The clonotype comes from a man in his 60s with acute or convalescent COVID-19. The sample consisted of peripheral blood. The J gene is TRBJ1-2, the V gene TRBV21-1; the table's D call, TRBD1, has no DNA check behind it. TRBV21-1 is a pseudogene segment. The CDR3 here is CASSKKTDYRDRGRFVYGYTF. In DNA, the CDR3 is TGTGCCAGCAGCAAAAAAACAGACTACCGGGACAGGGGGCGCTTCGTCTATGGCTACACCTTC.